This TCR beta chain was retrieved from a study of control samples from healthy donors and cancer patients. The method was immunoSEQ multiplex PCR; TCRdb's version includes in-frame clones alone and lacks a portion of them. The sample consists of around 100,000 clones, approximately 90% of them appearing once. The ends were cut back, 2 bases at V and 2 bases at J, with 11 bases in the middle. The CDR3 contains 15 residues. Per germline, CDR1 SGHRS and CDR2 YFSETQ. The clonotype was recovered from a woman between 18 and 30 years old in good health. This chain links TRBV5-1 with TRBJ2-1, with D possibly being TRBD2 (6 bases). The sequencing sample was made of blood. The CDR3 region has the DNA TGCGCCAGCAGCTTATTACCGGGGGCCTACAATGAGCAGTTCTTC. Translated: CASSLLPGAYNEQFF.